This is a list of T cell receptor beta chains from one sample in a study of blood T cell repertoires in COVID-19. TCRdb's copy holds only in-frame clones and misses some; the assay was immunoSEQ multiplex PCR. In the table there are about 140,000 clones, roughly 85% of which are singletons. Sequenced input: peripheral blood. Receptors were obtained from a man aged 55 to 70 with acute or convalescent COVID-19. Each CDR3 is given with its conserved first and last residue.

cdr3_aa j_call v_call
CASSSGQTSGNTIYF TRBJ1-3 TRBV5-1
CASSFEKGAHGYTF TRBJ1-2 TRBV5-1
CASSQQRDRIYEQYF TRBJ2-7 TRBV14
CASTLTGGYSGYTF TRBJ1-2 TRBV7-2
CASSPSPGLNSYEQYF TRBJ2-7 TRBV7-8
CASSSYSSNQPQHF TRBJ1-5 TRBV7-2
CASSLDRAGPDNEQFF TRBJ2-1 TRBV5-1
CASSQGHTGYGYTF TRBJ1-2 TRBV4-1
CASSPTERDQPQHF TRBJ1-5 TRBV27
CASSQDLLGYEQYF TRBJ2-7 TRBV3-1/TRBV3-2
CASSVIAPHSEAFF TRBJ1-1 TRBV9
CASSFGQGGYGYTF TRBJ1-2 TRBV13
CASSLEMTGIGEQYF TRBJ2-7 TRBV11-2
CASSPHGREEKLFF TRBJ1-4 TRBV19
CAWRLLAGAYNEQFF TRBJ2-1 TRBV30
CASSLGPGVVNEKLFF TRBJ1-4 TRBV4-2
CASSVTHSTNEKLFF TRBJ1-4 TRBV9
CASSLRGPWEKLFF TRBJ1-4 TRBV28
CASSQGTLSSYEQYF TRBJ2-7 TRBV5-4
CASSLKNLLQGISYNEQFF TRBJ2-1 TRBV19
CASSLTEGTEAFF TRBJ1-1 TRBV9
CASSTSGRDFF TRBJ2-1 TRBV12-3/TRBV12-4
CASSPGVFFQGTF TRBJ1-2 TRBV11-1
CASSLMSGEKLFF TRBJ1-4 TRBV7-2
CASVGATYEQYF TRBJ2-7 TRBV18
CASSTGGTYEQYF TRBJ2-7 TRBV7-9
CASSLGTSTGYTF TRBJ1-2 TRBV5-1
CASSFTGGEGLSGEQYF TRBJ2-7 TRBV7-2
CASSLAGGDEQYF TRBJ2-7 TRBV7-9
CASSYGQGLSYNEQFF TRBJ2-1 TRBV7-3
CASSLSLEQYF TRBJ2-7 TRBV7-9
CASREQGRVAGYTF TRBJ1-2 TRBV28
CASSPGRVGTEAFF TRBJ1-1 TRBV18
CASSRTGTGSNQPQHF TRBJ1-5 TRBV6-2/TRBV6-3
CASSEVPLGPYEQYF TRBJ2-7 TRBV2
CASSFDRGVAEAFF TRBJ1-1 TRBV7-2
CASSLATSGTGEQYF TRBJ2-7 TRBV5-1
CASGRLGPEAFF TRBJ1-1 TRBV7-9
CASSQDGLSNSPLHF TRBJ1-6 TRBV4-3
CASSSPLAGAIYEQYF TRBJ2-7 TRBV5-6
CSVSRGGGGTEAFF TRBJ1-1 TRBV29-1
CASSTPRRVGRAQYF TRBJ2-5 TRBV6-2/TRBV6-3
CASSQGLAGTEAFF TRBJ1-1 TRBV4-3
CASSWPGLAGHNEQFF TRBJ2-1 TRBV27
CASSPAGLHNEQFF TRBJ2-1 TRBV27
CASSLGQGAYTQYF TRBJ2-3 TRBV27
CASSQDQGPYEQYF TRBJ2-7 TRBV4-3
CASSLTSGASSYNEQFF TRBJ2-1 TRBV5-1
CASSQGSGTQYF TRBJ2-5 TRBV11-3
CASAREVDNEQFF TRBJ2-1 TRBV2
CASSRTSGRETGELFF TRBJ2-2 TRBV5-1
CASSLDSAYEQYF TRBJ2-7 TRBV5-1
CASSLGGQLFNEKLFF TRBJ1-4 TRBV6-2/TRBV6-3
CASSEVQGTGNTIYF TRBJ1-3 TRBV6-1